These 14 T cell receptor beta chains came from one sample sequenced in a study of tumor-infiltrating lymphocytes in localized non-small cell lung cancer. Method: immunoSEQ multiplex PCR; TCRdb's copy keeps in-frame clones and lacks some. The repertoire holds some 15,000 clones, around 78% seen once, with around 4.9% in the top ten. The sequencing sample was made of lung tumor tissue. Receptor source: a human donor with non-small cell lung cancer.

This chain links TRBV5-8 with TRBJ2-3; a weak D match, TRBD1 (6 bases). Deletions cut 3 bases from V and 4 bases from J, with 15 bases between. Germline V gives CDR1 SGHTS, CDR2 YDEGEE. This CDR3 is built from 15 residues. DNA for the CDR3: TGTGCCAGCAGCTATACAGGGCCACGGGCAGATACGCAGTATTTT. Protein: CASSYTGPRADTQYF.

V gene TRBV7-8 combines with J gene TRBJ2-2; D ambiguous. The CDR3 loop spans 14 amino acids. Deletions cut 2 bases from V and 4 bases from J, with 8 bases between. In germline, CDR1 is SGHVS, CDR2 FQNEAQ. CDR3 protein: CASSLRDSTGELFF. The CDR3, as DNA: TGTGCCAGCAGCTTAAGGGATAGCACCGGGGAGCTGTTTTTT.

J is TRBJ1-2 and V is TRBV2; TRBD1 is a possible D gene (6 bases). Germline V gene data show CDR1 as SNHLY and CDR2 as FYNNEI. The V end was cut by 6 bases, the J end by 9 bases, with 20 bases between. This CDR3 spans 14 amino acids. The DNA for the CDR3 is TGTGCCAGCAGGGATGCTACAGGGTTCAGTAGCTACACCTTC. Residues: CASRDATGFSSYTF.

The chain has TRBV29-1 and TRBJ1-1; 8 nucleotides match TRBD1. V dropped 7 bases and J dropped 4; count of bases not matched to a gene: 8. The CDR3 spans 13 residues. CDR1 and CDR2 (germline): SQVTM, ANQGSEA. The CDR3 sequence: CSGDTGQGTEAFF. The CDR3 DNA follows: TGCAGCGGGGATACAGGACAGGGCACTGAAGCTTTCTTT.

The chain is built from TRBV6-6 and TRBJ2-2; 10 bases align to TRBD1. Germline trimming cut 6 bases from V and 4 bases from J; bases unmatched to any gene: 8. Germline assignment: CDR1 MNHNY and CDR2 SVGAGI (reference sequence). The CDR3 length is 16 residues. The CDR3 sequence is CASRPSGTGATGELFF. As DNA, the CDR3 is TGTGCCAGCAGACCCTCCGGGACAGGGGCCACCGGGGAGCTGTTTTTT.

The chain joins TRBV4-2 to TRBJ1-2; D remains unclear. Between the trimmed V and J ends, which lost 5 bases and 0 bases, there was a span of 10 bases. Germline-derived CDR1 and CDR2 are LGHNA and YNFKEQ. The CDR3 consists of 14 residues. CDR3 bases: TGTGCCAGCAGCGAACGGGCAGCTAACTATGGCTACACCTTC. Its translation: CASSERAANYGYTF.

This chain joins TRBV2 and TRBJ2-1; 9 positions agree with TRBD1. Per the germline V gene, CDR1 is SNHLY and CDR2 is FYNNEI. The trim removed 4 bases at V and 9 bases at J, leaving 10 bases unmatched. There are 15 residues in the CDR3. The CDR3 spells CASSVQGAPRAEQFF. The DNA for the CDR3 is TGTGCCAGCAGTGTACAGGGGGCCCCTCGCGCTGAGCAGTTCTTC.

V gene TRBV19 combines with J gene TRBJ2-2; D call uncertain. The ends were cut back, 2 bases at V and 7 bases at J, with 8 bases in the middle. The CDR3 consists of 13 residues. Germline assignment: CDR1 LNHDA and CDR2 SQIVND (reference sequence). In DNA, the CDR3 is TGTGCCAGTAGTATACGGGTAGTCGGGGAGCTGTTTTTT. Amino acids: CASSIRVVGELFF. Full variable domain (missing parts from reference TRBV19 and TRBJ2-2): DGGITQSPKYLFRKEGQNVTLSCEQNLNHDAMYWYRQDPGQGLRLIYYSQIVNDFQKGDIAEGYSVSREKKESFPLTVTSAQKNPTAFYLCASSIRVVGELFFGEGSRLTVL.

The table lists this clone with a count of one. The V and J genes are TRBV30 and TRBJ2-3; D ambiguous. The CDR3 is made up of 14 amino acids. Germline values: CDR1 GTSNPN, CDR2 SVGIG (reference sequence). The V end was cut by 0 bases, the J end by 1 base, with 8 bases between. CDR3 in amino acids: CAWSVQGGTDTQYF. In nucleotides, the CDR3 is TGTGCCTGGAGTGTACAAGGAGGCACAGATACGCAGTATTTT. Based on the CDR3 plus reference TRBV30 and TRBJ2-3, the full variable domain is SQTIHQWPATLVQPVGSPLSLECTVEGTSNPNLYWYRQAAGRGLQLLFYSVGIGQISSEVPQNLSASRPQDRQFILSSKKLLLSDSGFYLCAWSVQGGTDTQYFGPGTRLTVL.

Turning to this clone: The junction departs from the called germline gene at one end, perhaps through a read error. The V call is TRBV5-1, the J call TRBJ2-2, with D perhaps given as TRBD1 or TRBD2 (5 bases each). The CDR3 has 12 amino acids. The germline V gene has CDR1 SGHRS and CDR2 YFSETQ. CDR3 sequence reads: CASSQTDRGAVF. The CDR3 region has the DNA TGCGCCAGCAGCCAGACAGACCGGGGAGCTGTTTTT.

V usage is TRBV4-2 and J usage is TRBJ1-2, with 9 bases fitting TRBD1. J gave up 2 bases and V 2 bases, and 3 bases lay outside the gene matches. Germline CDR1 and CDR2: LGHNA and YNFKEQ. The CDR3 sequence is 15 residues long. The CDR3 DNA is TGTGCCAGCAGCCAACGGGACAGGGACAACTATGGCTACACCTTC. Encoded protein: CASSQRDRDNYGYTF.

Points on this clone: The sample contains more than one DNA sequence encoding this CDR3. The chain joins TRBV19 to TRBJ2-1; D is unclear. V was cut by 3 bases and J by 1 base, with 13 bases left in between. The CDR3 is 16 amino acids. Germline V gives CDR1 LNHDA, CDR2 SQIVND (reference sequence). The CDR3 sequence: CASSIDIAASYNEQFF. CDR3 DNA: TGTGCCAGTAGTATTGATATAGCAGCATCCTACAATGAGCAGTTCTTC.

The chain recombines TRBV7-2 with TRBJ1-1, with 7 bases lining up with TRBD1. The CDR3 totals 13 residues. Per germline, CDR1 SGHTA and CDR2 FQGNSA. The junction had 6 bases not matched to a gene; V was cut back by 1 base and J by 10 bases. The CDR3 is CASSLGDRVGAFF. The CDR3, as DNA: TGTGCCAGCAGCTTAGGTGACAGGGTCGGAGCTTTCTTT.

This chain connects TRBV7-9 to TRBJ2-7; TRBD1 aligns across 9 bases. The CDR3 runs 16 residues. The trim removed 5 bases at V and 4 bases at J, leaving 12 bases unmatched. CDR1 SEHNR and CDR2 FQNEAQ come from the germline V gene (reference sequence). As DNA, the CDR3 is TGTGCCAGCAGCCCCTATGGGACAGGGTTTGTGTACGAGCAGTACTTC. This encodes CASSPYGTGFVYEQYF.